This T cell receptor beta chain was retrieved from a study of blood T cell repertoires in COVID-19. Study at large: What the recovered Cohort 3 donors had was two negative PCRs, clearance, or symptom resolution. The analysed material was cDNA or gDNA that came from T cells, B-cell-depleted T cells, or PBMCs.

Germline V CDR1 and CDR2: MNHEY, SMNVEV (reference sequence). Germline trimming cut 0 bases from V and 7 bases from J; bases unmatched to any gene: 4. This CDR3 contains 14 residues. Participant reports of clinical history set cohort assignment. Authors' data handling: Estimation of nucleated cell counts relied on the amplification of reference gene primers. This table comes from immunoSEQ multiplex PCR, and its TCRdb copy is limited to in-frame clones, with some not included. V and J calls plus clone size are reproduced from that table; the DNA served to infer D and trimming. The sample contains over 130,000 clones, approximately 87% of which appear only once.

This receptor was obtained from a man between 50 and 59 years old in a cohort exposed to, infected with or recovered from COVID-19 (not recorded which). The sequencing sample was made of PBMCs or T cells enriched from blood (not recorded which). The rearrangement joins TRBV27 to TRBJ2-5; 8 bases fit TRBD1. The CDR3 bases are TGTGCCAGCAGTTTATCGACAGGGGTGGGGACCCAGTACTTC. This translates into CASSLSTGVGTQYF.